This entry lists 15 T cell receptor beta chains sequenced from one sample in a study of T cell responses to AZD1222 COVID-19 vaccine. The method was immunoSEQ multiplex PCR; TCRdb's version includes in-frame clones alone and lacks a portion of them. The sample yields some 120,000 clones, around 89% seen once. The source material was peripheral blood, sampled on day 0 of MenACWY control vaccination. The receptors originated from an adult in good health.

The rearrangement links TRBV6-2 or TRBV6-3 to TRBJ1-2, with no clear D. Germline-derived CDR1 and CDR2 are MNHEY and SVGEGT. The CDR3 consists of 18 residues. Trimming pared 0 bases from V and 5 bases from J, leaving 22 bases between. For the CDR3, the DNA is TGTGCCAGCAGTTACTCGGAATTGAGTCGGGAGGATTTATATGGCTACACCTTC. It is translated as CASSYSELSREDLYGYTF.

The chain combines TRBV12-3 or TRBV12-4 with TRBJ2-5; D not certain. The CDR3 has 12 residues. V lost 6 bases, J lost 4 bases, and 9 bases lay in between. The CDR3 DNA sequence: TGTGCCAGCAGCCCCCTTCGAGAGACCCAGTACTTC. It codes for CASSPLRETQYF.

The J gene is TRBJ2-7, the V gene TRBV2; possible D gene TRBD2, 5 bases. Looked up from germline, CDR1 is SNHLY and CDR2 is FYNNEI. Trimming cost V 7 bases and J 4 bases, with 11 bases left between them. The CDR3 is 12 amino acids. The CDR3 sequence: CASTSSEYEQYF. The CDR3 DNA sequence: TGTGCCAGCACGAGTAGCGAATACGAGCAGTACTTC.

This chain joins TRBV7-2 and TRBJ1-2; D perhaps matches TRBD1 (6 bases). Trimming shortened V by 4 bases and J by 2 bases, and 14 bases separated the two germline ends. The CDR3 is 15 amino acids. CDR1 and CDR2 from the germline V gene are SGHTA and FQGNSA. The CDR3: CASSSPYRGNYGYTF. DNA of the CDR3: TGTGCCAGCAGCTCCCCATATAGGGGGAACTATGGCTACACCTTC.

The rearrangement uses TRBV12-3 or TRBV12-4 and TRBJ1-6; D call uncertain. The CDR3 consists of 13 residues. Trimming pared 1 base from V and 6 bases from J, leaving 4 bases between. CDR3 amino acids: CASSLGGNSPLHF. DNA of the CDR3: TGTGCCAGCAGTTTAGGGGGTAATTCACCCCTCCACTTT.

This rearrangement joins TRBV5-1 to TRBJ2-5, with TRBD1 matching 7 bases. The CDR3 covers 15 residues. Losses at the gene ends were 0 bases for V and 2 bases for J; bases not matched to a gene: 4. Germline V gene data show CDR1 as SGHRS and CDR2 as YFSETQ. The CDR3 DNA reads as TGCGCCAGCAGCTTGGTAGGGGGCGAACAAGAGACCCAGTACTTC. Protein product: CASSLVGGEQETQYF.

The genes are TRBV27 and TRBJ2-7; D unresolved. CDR3 size: 13 residues. CDR1 and CDR2 (germline): MNHEY, SMNVEV (reference sequence). Deletions cut 6 bases from V and 7 bases from J, with 16 bases between. The CDR3 DNA is TGTGCCAGCAGCCCCAGTTCCCCCTGGGAGCAGTACTTC. Encoded protein: CASSPSSPWEQYF.

The CDR3 sequence: CASRQETSGRGSNEQYF. The CDR3, as DNA: TGTGCCAGCAGACAGGAAACAAGCGGGAGGGGATCTAACGAGCAGTACTTC. This sequence joins TRBV27 and TRBJ2-7; 10 bases align to TRBD2. The CDR3 runs 17 residues. J was trimmed by 5 bases and V by 6 bases; bases with no gene match: 16. The germline V gene has CDR1 MNHEY and CDR2 SMNVEV (reference sequence).

This sequence joins TRBV6-5 and TRBJ2-2; no definite D call. V was clipped by 5 bases and J by 5 bases, with 9 bases between them. CDR1 is MNHEY, CDR2 SVGAGI, per germline. This CDR3 is 13 amino acids long. DNA of the CDR3: TGTGCCAGCAGTCAACAAGAAACCGGGGAGCTGTTTTTT. It yields the protein CASSQQETGELFF.

The count of this clone is one. This rearrangement joins TRBV5-4 to TRBJ2-1; D is possibly TRBD2 (6 bases). This CDR3 region has 13 residues. Germline-derived CDR1 and CDR2 are SGHNT and YYREEE (reference sequence). Trimming took off 4 bases at V and 8 bases at J, with 13 bases between the two ends. The CDR3 spells CASSPGLTDEQFF. CDR3 DNA: TGTGCCAGCAGCCCGGGACTTACAGATGAGCAGTTCTTC.

V is TRBV20-1 and J is TRBJ2-7; the D gene is possibly TRBD1 (6 bases). The CDR3 loop spans 12 amino acids. CDR1 and CDR2 (germline): DFQATT, SNEGSKA (reference sequence). The V gene lost 4 bases and the J gene lost 2 bases, with 9 bases spanning the gap. The CDR3 region has the DNA TGCAGTGCTACTGAGGGGGCCTACGAGCAGTACTTC. Translated: CSATEGAYEQYF.

The V gene is TRBV5-1, the J gene TRBJ2-4, with 12 bases lining up with TRBD1. The CDR3 extends over 12 amino acids. Germline CDR1 SGHRS, CDR2 YFSETQ. V was pared by 5 bases and J by 10 bases, with 1 base of the junction left unmatched. Here the CDR3 reads CASRGQGAIQYF. The DNA of the CDR3 is TGCGCCAGCAGGGGACAGGGGGCGATTCAGTACTTC.

This clone was detected only a few times. The genes are TRBV30 and TRBJ2-2; 10 bases map to TRBD1. Per the germline V gene, CDR1 is GTSNPN and CDR2 is SVGIG (reference sequence). Losses at the gene ends were 4 bases for V and 6 bases for J; bases not matched to a gene: 5. The CDR3 is made up of 14 amino acids. The CDR3 DNA sequence: TGTGCCTGGATGAGACAGGGGGCCTCCGGGGAGCTGTTTTTT. This encodes CAWMRQGASGELFF.

This chain links TRBV7-3 with TRBJ2-1, with 13 bases identical to TRBD2. The trim removed 4 bases at V and 5 bases at J, leaving 2 bases unmatched. Germline assignment: CDR1 SGHTA and CDR2 FQGTGA. The CDR3 consists of 15 residues. CDR3 nucleotide sequence: TGTGCCAGCAGCTCGGGACTAGCGGGAAACAATGAGCAGTTCTTC. Translating it yields CASSSGLAGNNEQFF.

The chain has TRBV11-1 and TRBJ2-7; 8 bases are a match to TRBD1. CDR3 length equals 14 residues. Trimming removed 5 bases from V and 5 bases from J; junction bases left unmatched: 8. Per germline, CDR1 SGHAT and CDR2 FQDESV (reference sequence). CDR3 loop: CASSPGQGTHEQYF. CDR3 DNA sequence: TGTGCCAGCAGCCCCGGACAGGGAACCCACGAGCAGTACTTC. Complete variable domain (other parts from reference TRBV11-1 and TRBJ2-7): EAEVAQSPRYKITEKSQAVAFWCDPISGHATLYWYRQILGQGPELLVQFQDESVVDDSQLPKDRFSAERLKGVDSTLKIQPAELGDSAMYLCASSPGQGTHEQYFGPGTRLTVT.